Listed below are T cell receptor beta chains from one sample, sequenced in a study of blood T cells in healthy people across ages. Via MiXCR, TCRdb re-called the 5' RACE reads, giving one row per CDR3 protein. The sample includes approximately 1.5 million distinct CDR3 sequences, about 32% of them seen just once. The sample consisted of blood. Receptor source: a woman aged 25 to 39 in good health. The CDR3 runs from the conserved cysteine through the conserved F or W. The D gene is left open where the match is weak. The listing skips clone size in some rows; elsewhere it reads once, few, many or a size class.

TGTGCCAGCAGTGAAGCCCGCACGACAGAGACCCAGTACTTC	CASSEARTTETQYF	-	TRBJ2-5	TRBV2	-
TGTGCCAGCAGCAAGGAGGAACAGATTTCTATATCCTACAATGAGCAGTGCTTC	CASSKEEQISISYNEQCF	-	TRBJ2-1	TRBV4-2	-
TGTGCCACCAGTGATTCCGGGACTAGCGACCTGAATGAGCAGTACTTC	CATSDSGTSDLNEQYF	TRBD2	TRBJ2-7	TRBV24-1	-
TGTGCCAGCAGCCTCTCACTAGCGGAGCAGTTCTTC	CASSLSLAEQFF	TRBD2	TRBJ2-1	TRBV28	-
TGTGCCAGCAGCTTAGGGCGGGGTAGCGGGAGTTACGAGCAGTACTTC	CASSLGRGSGSYEQYF	TRBD2	TRBJ2-7	TRBV11-2	once
TGTGCCAGCACCCTAAGGGGTCTCGACACCATATATTTT	CASTLRGLDTIYF	-	TRBJ1-3	TRBV6-1	-
TGCAGCGTCGGTGAGGGGATGGCTGAAGCTTTCTTT	CSVGEGMAEAFF	-	TRBJ1-1	TRBV29-1	-
TGTGCCAGTAGTATCCTCTCCCCACAGGGGCAGAAGCAGTACTTC	CASSILSPQGQKQYF	TRBD1	TRBJ2-4	TRBV19	-
TGTGCCAGCAGTTTATTTGGACAGACAACGTTCCAAGAGACCCAGTACTTC	CASSLFGQTTFQETQYF	-	TRBJ2-5	TRBV27	few
TGTGCCAGCAGCTTAGGGGGGGGAAGTGGCTGCACCTTC	CASSLGGGSGCTF	-	TRBJ1-2	TRBV11-2	once
TGCAGTGCTAGAGTGGGACTAGCGGGAGTTGAGCAGTTCTTC	CSARVGLAGVEQFF	TRBD2	TRBJ2-1	TRBV20-1	-
TGTGCCAGCAGTGCTGATGCGTGGGGGCCTTCCACAGATACGCAGTATTTT	CASSADAWGPSTDTQYF	-	TRBJ2-3	TRBV6-4	-
TGTGCCAGCAGTATCCGGGACAGGGGAGACAATGAGCAGTTCTTC	CASSIRDRGDNEQFF	TRBD1	TRBJ2-1	TRBV27	-
TGTGCCAGCAGCAACGGCTTGGGCGAGCAGTACTTC	CASSNGLGEQYF	-	TRBJ2-7	TRBV21-1	few
TGTGCCTGGATGCGGGAGGGCCGAGCTACCAAAAACATTCAGTACTTC	CAWMREGRATKNIQYF	TRBD2	TRBJ2-4	TRBV30	-
TGCAGTGGTCTGGGACAGGGAGATAATTCACCCCTCCACTTT	CSGLGQGDNSPLHF	TRBD1	TRBJ1-6	TRBV20-1	few
TGCAGTGCTAGGGGCTGGACAGGGGCGGACGAGCAGTACTTC	CSARGWTGADEQYF	TRBD1	TRBJ2-7	TRBV20-1	-
TGCGCCAGCAGCTTGGATAGGGCACAGGGCGGTGAGCAGTTCTTC	CASSLDRAQGGEQFF	-	TRBJ2-1	TRBV5-1	-
TGTGCCAGCAGCTTACGGACTCAGCCCCAGCATTTT	CASSLRTQPQHF	-	TRBJ1-5	TRBV7-7	few
TGTGCCAGCAGCGTACAGGGGAGTTTGGGCTACACCTTC	CASSVQGSLGYTF	TRBD1	TRBJ1-2	TRBV2	-
TGTGCCAGCACCCTAAAAGGGACAGCCTCCATGAACACAGATACGCAGTATTTT	CASTLKGTASMNTDTQYF	TRBD1	TRBJ2-3	TRBV6-1	-
TGCGCCAGCAGTTTGGGACTAGTCGACTACGGGCAGTACTTC	CASSLGLVDYGQYF	TRBD2	TRBJ2-5	TRBV12-3/TRBV12-4	-
TGTGCCAGCAGCTTAACTAGCTGGGATGAGCAGTACTTC	CASSLTSWDEQYF	-	TRBJ2-7	TRBV7-2	-
TGCAGCGTTGAAGTTAGGGCTGTCCTAGGACAGGGGGGCACAGATACGCAGTATTTT	CSVEVRAVLGQGGTDTQYF	TRBD1	TRBJ2-3	TRBV29-1	-
TGCGCCAGCAGTCGTCCGGGACGCTACGAGCAGTACTTC	CASSRPGRYEQYF	-	TRBJ2-7	TRBV4-1	-
TGTGCCAGCAGTAGGCCGGGGAGCATTCAGTACTTC	CASSRPGSIQYF	-	TRBJ2-4	TRBV2	-
TGCGCCAGCAGCCCAACCGGGTCCGGGACAGTTAATTCACCCCTCCACTTT	CASSPTGSGTVNSPLHF	TRBD1	TRBJ1-6	TRBV5-1	-
TGTGCCAGCTCACCGGGGGGGCCAGATCAGCCCCAGCATTTT	CASSPGGPDQPQHF	-	TRBJ1-5	TRBV18	-
TGTGCCAGCAGCCAGATTATAGAGACCCAGTACTTC	CASSQIIETQYF	-	TRBJ2-5	TRBV3-1	few
TGTGCCAGCAGCCCGGGAGGGGTCAGACCTAACTATGGCTACACCTTC	CASSPGGVRPNYGYTF	-	TRBJ1-2	TRBV5-4	once
TGTGCCAGCAGTTACGACAGGGGGCTGGATGCTTTCTTT	CASSYDRGLDAFF	TRBD1	TRBJ1-1	TRBV6-5	once